These T cell receptor beta chains were read from a single sample in a study of T-cell reconstitution after alpha-beta-depleted transplantation in children. From the PCR reads, TCRdb called clonotypes with MiXCR, one entry per CDR3 protein. In the table there are about 200,000 distinct CDR3 sequences, approximately 6% of which are singletons. The specimen comprised PBMCs, sampled before TCRalphabeta/CD19-depleted stem cell transplant. All receptors come from a girl less than two years old with combined immunodeficiency, due to receive a stem cell transplant. Each CDR3 is given with its conserved first and last residue. The D gene is left open where the match is weak. Some rows have no size entry. The others give once, few or many, or a class for an expanded clone.

>many|NA|TRBJ2-3|TRBV2
CASSDRRYTDTQYF
TGTGCCAGCAGTGACAGGCGATACACAGATACGCAGTATTTT
>many|NA|TRBJ1-1|TRBV4-1
CASSHPDWTEAFF
TGCGCCAGCAGCCATCCCGATTGGACTGAAGCTTTCTTT
>NA|NA|TRBJ2-7|TRBV12-3/TRBV12-4
CASSFQTDPRRSYEQYF
TGTGCCAGCAGTTTCCAGACAGACCCTCGCCGGTCCTACGAGCAGTACTTC
>NA|NA|TRBJ2-3|TRBV12-3/TRBV12-4
CASSLGLAGSTDTQYF
TGTGCCAGCAGTTTAGGCCTGGCAGGGAGTACAGATACGCAGTATTTT
>many|TRBD2|TRBJ2-1|TRBV20-1
CSAYSGKSYNEQFF
TGCAGTGCTTATAGCGGGAAATCCTACAATGAGCAGTTCTTC
>many|NA|TRBJ2-7|TRBV20-1
CSAREGHFGYEQYF
TGCAGTGCTAGAGAGGGCCACTTCGGGTACGAGCAGTACTTC
>many|NA|TRBJ2-7|TRBV4-3
CASSQEKGARGEQYF
TGCGCCAGCAGCCAAGAAAAAGGGGCGCGAGGCGAGCAGTACTTC
>few|NA|TRBJ1-1|TRBV29-1
CSVVMLNTEAFF
TGCAGCGTTGTAATGCTGAACACTGAAGCTTTCTTT
>NA|NA|TRBJ1-4|TRBV7-2
CASSLGYWEEKLFF
TGTGCCAGCAGCTTGGGCTATTGGGAGGAAAAACTGTTTTTT
>many|TRBD2|TRBJ2-7|TRBV27
CASGVLAGSYEQYF
TGTGCCAGCGGGGTGTTAGCGGGATCCTACGAGCAGTACTTC
>many|NA|TRBJ1-1|TRBV29-1
CSVNAGRRAFF
TGCAGCGTTAACGCCGGGCGACGAGCTTTCTTT
>NA|TRBD2|TRBJ2-1|TRBV5-1
CASSQGLAGGTNEQFF
TGCGCCAGCAGCCAGGGACTAGCGGGGGGGACCAATGAGCAGTTCTTC
>many|TRBD1|TRBJ1-1|TRBV5-1
CASSPWTGTMNTEAFF
TGCGCCAGCAGCCCCTGGACAGGGACGATGAACACTGAAGCTTTCTTT
>many|NA|TRBJ1-2|TRBV25-1
CASSGQGYGYTF
TGTGCCAGCAGTGGGCAGGGCTATGGCTACACCTTC
>many|TRBD2|TRBJ2-3|TRBV7-3
CASSLKAAGGPISTDTQYF
TGTGCCAGCAGCTTAAAGGCTGCGGGAGGGCCTATTAGCACAGATACGCAGTATTTT
>few|NA|TRBJ2-3|TRBV29-1
CSVDWQITDTQYF
TGCAGCGTTGACTGGCAGATCACAGATACGCAGTATTTT
>many|TRBD2|TRBJ2-3|TRBV11-1
CASSFWTSGGEETQYF
TGTGCCAGCAGCTTTTGGACTAGCGGGGGGGAGGAGACGCAGTATTTT